This T cell receptor (beta chain) was found in a study of identical twins. Notes on the study in general: Analyses based on zero insertions could be partly confounded by invariant MAIT and iNKT cells. Compared with unrelated sharing, twin-shared out-of-frame alpha sequences had more low-probability sequences.

This clonotype has at least ten counts. Its antigen is not known. The CDR3 spans 14 residues. The V gene end was trimmed by 6 bases and the J gene end by 6 bases; junction bases not matched to a gene: 4. Template switching added a universal primer site, and cDNA bore unique molecular identifiers. Via MiXCR, TCRdb re-called the 5' RACE reads, giving one row per CDR3 protein. The sample holds about 720,000 distinct CDR3 sequences, 8.6% seen once. A further study also used this sample, focusing on yellow fever vaccine responses in identical twins. According to that study: Twins reportedly showed a vaccine T cell response that seemed partly convergent and partly personalized.

The genes are TRBV12-3 or TRBV12-4 and TRBJ2-1; 11 bases agree with TRBD2. Material: PBMCs. This receptor was obtained from a woman younger than 35 in good health. In DNA form, the CDR3 reads TGTGCCAGCAGCAGTAGCGGGGGGGTCAATGAGCAGTTCTTC. Encoded protein: CASSSSGGVNEQFF.